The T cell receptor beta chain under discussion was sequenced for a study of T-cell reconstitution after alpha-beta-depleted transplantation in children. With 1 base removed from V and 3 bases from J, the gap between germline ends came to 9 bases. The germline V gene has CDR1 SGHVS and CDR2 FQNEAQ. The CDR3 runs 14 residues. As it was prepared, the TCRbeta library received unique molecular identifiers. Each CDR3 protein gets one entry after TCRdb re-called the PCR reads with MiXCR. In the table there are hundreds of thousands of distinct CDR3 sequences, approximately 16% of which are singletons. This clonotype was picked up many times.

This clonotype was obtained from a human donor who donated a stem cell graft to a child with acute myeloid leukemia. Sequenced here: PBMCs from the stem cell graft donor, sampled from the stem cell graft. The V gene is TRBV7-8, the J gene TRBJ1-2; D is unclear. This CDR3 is CASSLEKGYYGYTF. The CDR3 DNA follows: TGTGCCAGCAGCTTAGAAAAGGGATACTATGGCTACACCTTC. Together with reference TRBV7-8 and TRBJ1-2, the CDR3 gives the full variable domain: GAGVSQSPRYKVAKRGQDVALRCDPISGHVSLFWYQQALGQGPEFLTYFQNEAQLDKSGLPSDRFFAERPEGSVSTLKIQRTQQEDSAVYLCASSLEKGYYGYTFGSGTRLTVV.